Below are 8 T cell receptor beta chains sequenced from a single sample in a study of beta chain features in type 1 diabetes. Overall study findings and caveats: Moderate but significant shortening of TCRB CDR3s was recorded in all four CD4+ subsets from Type 1 diabetes patients.

cDNA synthesis used the whole RNA isolate, giving expressed TCRB sequences. Here immunoSEQ multiplex PCR was the method, and the copy in TCRdb shows in-frame clones only, minus some. The data hold some 330,000 clones, with over 9.5% observed a single time. These receptors' targets are unknown. The sequenced sample consisted of naive CD4+ T cells from blood. Receptors originate from a woman between 18 and 29 years old with type 1 diabetes.

The chain uses TRBV30 and TRBJ1-5; maybe TRBD1 (5 bases). Per the germline V gene, CDR1 is GTSNPN and CDR2 is SVGIG (reference sequence). The CDR3 length is 14 residues. The V and J ends lost 3 bases and 4 bases respectively, with 13 bases between them. The CDR3 coding sequence is TGTGCCTGGAGCGACAGACAGCTTAATCAGCCCCAGCATTTT. It yields the protein CAWSDRQLNQPQHF.

Notes on this clone: Other nucleotide sequences from this sample produce the same CDR3. The rearrangement joins TRBV18 to TRBJ1-1, with D possibly TRBD1 on 5 matching bases. The CDR3 length is 13 residues. Between the trimmed V and J ends, which lost 3 bases and 3 bases, there was a span of 8 bases. CDR1 and CDR2 (germline): KGHSH, LQKENI. The chain's CDR3 is CASSPRGDTEAFF. CDR3 in DNA: TGTGCCAGCTCACCCCGGGGGGACACTGAAGCTTTCTTT.

The chain employs TRBV7-2 and TRBJ2-3; 8 bases map to TRBD2. In germline, CDR1 is SGHTA, CDR2 FQGNSA. The CDR3 runs 15 residues. Trimming removed 1 base from V and 10 bases from J; junction bases left unmatched: 10. Here the CDR3 DNA reads TGTGCCAGCAGCTTAGGTTCTGCTAGCGGGCCCCCGCAGTATTTT. Translated: CASSLGSASGPPQYF.

This clone was recorded a few times. The J gene is TRBJ1-4, the V gene TRBV5-4; 7 bases fit TRBD1. Germline values: CDR1 SGHNT, CDR2 YYREEE (reference sequence). The CDR3 length is 14 residues. V lost 4 bases, J lost 5 bases, and 5 bases stayed unmatched. The CDR3 is CASSRTGENEKLFF. CDR3 nucleotide sequence: TGTGCCAGCAGCCGGACAGGCGAAAATGAAAAACTGTTTTTT. Filled out from reference TRBV5-4 and TRBJ1-4, the complete variable domain reads ETGVTQSPTHLIKTRGQQVTLRCSSQSGHNTVSWYQQALGQGPQFIFQYYREEENGRGNFPPRFSGLQFPNYSSELNVNALELDDSALYLCASSRTGENEKLFFGSGTQLSVL.

The sample holds a few counts of this clone. The chain couples TRBV11-2 to TRBJ2-7; 7 bases line up with TRBD1. The length of the CDR3 is 15 residues. Unmatched junction bases numbered 7, after V lost 3 bases and J lost 2 bases. Germline CDR1 is SGHAT and CDR2 is FQNNGV. The CDR3 region has the DNA TGTGCCAGCAGCTTCGATTGGACAGGACCCTACGAGCAGTACTTC. Its translation is CASSFDWTGPYEQYF. Supplemented by reference TRBV11-2 and TRBJ2-7, the full variable domain reads EAGVAQSPRYKIIEKRQSVAFWCNPISGHATLYWYQQILGQGPKLLIQFQNNGVVDDSQLPKDRFSAERLKGVDSTLKIQPAKLEDSAVYLCASSFDWTGPYEQYFGPGTRLTVT.

This clone was seen only a few times. The genes are TRBV29-1 and TRBJ2-7; maybe TRBD2 (5 bases). This CDR3 comprises 14 residues. Germline CDR1 and CDR2: SQVTM and ANQGSEA. Trimming pared 4 bases from V and 2 bases from J, leaving 15 bases between. The CDR3 DNA is TGCAGCGTTGCAGATCGGAGCGGAACCTACGAGCAGTACTTC. The encoded protein is CSVADRSGTYEQYF.

In its sample, this clone was seen a few times. In DNA form, the CDR3 reads TGCGCCAGCAGCGGTGGGGGGTTAAACTATGGCTACACCTTC. Its protein is CASSGGGLNYGYTF. The rearrangement joins TRBV4-1 to TRBJ1-2, with D possibly being TRBD1 (5 bases). Germline-derived CDR1 and CDR2 are MGHRA and YSYEKL. The CDR3 covers 14 residues. The V end was cut by 5 bases, the J end by 2 bases, with 12 bases between.

A few counts support this clone. The chain recombines TRBV4-3 with TRBJ2-5; 7 bases match TRBD2. Germline CDR1 LGHNA, CDR2 YSLEER. The junction had 5 bases not matched to a gene; V was cut back by 4 bases and J by 9 bases. CDR3 size: 12 residues. This chain's CDR3 is CASSRDYGAQYF. The CDR3 DNA reads as TGCGCCAGCAGCCGGGACTACGGGGCCCAGTACTTC.